This T cell receptor beta chain was observed in a study of T cells in localized non-small cell lung cancer. Notes on this clone: Its cognate antigen is unknown.

Germline loops: CDR1 SGHVS, CDR2 FNYEAQ. This CDR3 has 15 residues. V shed 1 base and J shed 2 bases, with 10 bases lying between them. Study-level results: A denser population of T cells in blood accompanied longer overall survival. Adjacent lung tissue had a median 57 of the top 100 clones found in the tumor. Only one tumor region was sequenced, so heterogeneity remains possible.

The protocol was immunoSEQ multiplex PCR, while the TCRdb copy is restricted to in-frame clones and leaves out a portion. The sample carries just under 35,000 clones, roughly 90% recorded once. The chain has TRBV7-6 and TRBJ2-3, with D possibly matching TRBD1 (5 bases). Here the sequenced sample was peripheral blood mononuclear cells, taken before any cancer treatment. The clonotype originates from a female donor of 60 years or more with stage II lung adenocarcinoma. CDR3 bases: TGTGCCAGCAGCTTAGAAGGGGAATCCACAGATACGCAGTATTTT. This gives the protein CASSLEGESTDTQYF.